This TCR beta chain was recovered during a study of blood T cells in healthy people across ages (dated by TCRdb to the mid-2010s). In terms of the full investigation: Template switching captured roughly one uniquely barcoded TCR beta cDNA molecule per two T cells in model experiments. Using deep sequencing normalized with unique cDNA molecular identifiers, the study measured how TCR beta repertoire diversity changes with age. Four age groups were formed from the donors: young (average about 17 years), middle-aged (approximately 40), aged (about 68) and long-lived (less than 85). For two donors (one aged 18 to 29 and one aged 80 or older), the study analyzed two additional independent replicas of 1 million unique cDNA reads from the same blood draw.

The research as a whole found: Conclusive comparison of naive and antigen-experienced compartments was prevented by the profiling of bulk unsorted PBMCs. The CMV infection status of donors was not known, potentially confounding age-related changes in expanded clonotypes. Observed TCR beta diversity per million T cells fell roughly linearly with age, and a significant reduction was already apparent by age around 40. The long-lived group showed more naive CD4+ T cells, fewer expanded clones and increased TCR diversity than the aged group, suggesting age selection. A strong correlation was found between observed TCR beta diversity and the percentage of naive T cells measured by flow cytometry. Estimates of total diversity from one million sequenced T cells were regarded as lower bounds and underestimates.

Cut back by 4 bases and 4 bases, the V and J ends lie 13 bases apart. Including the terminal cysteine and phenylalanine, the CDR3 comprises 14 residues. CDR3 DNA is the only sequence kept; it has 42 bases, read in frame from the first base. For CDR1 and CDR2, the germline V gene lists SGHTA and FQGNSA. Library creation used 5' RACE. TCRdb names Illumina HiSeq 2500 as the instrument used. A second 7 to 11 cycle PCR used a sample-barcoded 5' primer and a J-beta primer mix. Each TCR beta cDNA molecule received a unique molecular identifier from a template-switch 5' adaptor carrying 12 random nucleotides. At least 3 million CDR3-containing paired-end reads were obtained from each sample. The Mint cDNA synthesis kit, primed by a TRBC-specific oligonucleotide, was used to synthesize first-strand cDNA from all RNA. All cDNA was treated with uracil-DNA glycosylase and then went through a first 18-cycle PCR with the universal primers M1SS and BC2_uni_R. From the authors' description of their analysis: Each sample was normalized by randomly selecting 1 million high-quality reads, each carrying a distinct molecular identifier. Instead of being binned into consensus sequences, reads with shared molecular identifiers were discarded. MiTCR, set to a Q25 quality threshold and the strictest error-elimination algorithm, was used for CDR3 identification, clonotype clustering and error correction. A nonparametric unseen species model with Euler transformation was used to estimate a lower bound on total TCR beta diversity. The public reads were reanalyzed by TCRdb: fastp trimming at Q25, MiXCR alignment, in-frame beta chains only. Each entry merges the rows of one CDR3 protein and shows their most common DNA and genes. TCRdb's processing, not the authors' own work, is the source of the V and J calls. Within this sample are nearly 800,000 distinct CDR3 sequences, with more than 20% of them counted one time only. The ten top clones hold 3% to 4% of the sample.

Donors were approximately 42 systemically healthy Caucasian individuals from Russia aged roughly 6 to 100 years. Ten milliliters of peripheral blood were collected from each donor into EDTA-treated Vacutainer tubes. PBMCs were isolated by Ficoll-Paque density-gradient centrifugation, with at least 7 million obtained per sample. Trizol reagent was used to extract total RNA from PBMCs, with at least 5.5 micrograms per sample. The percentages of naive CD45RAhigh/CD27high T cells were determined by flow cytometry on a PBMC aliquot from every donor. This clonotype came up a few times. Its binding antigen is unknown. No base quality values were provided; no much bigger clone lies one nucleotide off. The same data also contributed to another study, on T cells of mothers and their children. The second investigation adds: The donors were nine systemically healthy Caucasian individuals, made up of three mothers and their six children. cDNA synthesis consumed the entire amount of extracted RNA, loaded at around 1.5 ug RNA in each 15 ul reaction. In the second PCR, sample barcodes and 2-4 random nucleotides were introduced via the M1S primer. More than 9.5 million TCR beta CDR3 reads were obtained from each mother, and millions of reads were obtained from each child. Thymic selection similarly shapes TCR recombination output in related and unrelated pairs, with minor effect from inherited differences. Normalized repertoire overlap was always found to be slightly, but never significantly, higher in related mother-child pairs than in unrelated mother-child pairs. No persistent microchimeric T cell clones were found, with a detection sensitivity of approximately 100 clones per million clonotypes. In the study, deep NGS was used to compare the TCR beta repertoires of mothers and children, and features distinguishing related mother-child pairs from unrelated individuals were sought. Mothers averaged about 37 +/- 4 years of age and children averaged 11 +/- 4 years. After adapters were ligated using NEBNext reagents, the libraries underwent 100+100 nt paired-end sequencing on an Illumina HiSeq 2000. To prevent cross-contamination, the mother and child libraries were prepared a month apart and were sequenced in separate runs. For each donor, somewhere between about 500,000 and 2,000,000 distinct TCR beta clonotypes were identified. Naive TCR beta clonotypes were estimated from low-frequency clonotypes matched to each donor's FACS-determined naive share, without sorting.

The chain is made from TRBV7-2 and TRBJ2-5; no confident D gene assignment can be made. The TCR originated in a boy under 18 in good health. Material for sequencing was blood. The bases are TGTGCCAGCAGCTCAGGACGGTTTGGAGAGACCCAGTACTTC. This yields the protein CASSSGRFGETQYF.